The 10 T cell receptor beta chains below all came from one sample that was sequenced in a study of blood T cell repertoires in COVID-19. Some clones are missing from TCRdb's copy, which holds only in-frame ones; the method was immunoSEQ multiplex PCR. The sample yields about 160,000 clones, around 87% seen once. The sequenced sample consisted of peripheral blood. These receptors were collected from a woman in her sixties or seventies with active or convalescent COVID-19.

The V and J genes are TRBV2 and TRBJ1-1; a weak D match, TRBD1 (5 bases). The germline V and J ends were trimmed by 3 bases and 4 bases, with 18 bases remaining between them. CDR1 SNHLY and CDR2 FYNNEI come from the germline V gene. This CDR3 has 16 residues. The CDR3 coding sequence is TGTGCCAGCAGTGAGGATCGGGGGGAATGGTCCACTGAAGCTTTCTTT. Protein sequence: CASSEDRGEWSTEAFF.

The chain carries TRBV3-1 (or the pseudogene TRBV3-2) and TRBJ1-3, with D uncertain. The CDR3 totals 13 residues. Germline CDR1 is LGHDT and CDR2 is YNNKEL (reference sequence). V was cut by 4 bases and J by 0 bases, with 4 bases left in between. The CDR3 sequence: CASSLISGNTIYF. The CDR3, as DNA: TGTGCCAGCAGCCTCATCTCTGGAAACACCATATATTTT.

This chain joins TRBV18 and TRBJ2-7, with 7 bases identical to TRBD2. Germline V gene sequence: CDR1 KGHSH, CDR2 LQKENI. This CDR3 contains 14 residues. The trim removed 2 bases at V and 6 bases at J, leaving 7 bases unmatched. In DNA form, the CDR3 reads TGTGCCAGCTCACCAGGGAGGGATCGCGGCGAGCAGTACTTC. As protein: CASSPGRDRGEQYF.

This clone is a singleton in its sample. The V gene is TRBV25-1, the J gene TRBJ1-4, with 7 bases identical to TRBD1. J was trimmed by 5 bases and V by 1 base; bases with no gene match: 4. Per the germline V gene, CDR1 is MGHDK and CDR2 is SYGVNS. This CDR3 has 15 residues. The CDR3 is CASSESGTVNEKLFF. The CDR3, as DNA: TGTGCCAGCAGTGAATCAGGGACAGTGAATGAAAAACTGTTTTTT. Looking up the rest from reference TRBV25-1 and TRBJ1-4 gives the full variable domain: EADIYQTPRYLVIGTGKKITLECSQTMGHDKMYWYQQDPGMELHLIHYSYGVNSTEKGDLSSESTVSRIRTEHFPLTLESARPSHTSQYLCASSESGTVNEKLFFGSGTQLSVL.

The CDR3 here is CASSVELAGKDTQYF. CDR3 in DNA: TGTGCCAGCAGCGTAGAGCTAGCGGGGAAAGATACGCAGTATTTT. The rearrangement joins TRBV9 to TRBJ2-3; 9 positions match TRBD2. Germline CDR1 SGDLS, CDR2 YYNGEE. V lost 0 bases to trimming and J lost 5 bases; unmatched junction nucleotides: 4. The CDR3 loop spans 15 amino acids.

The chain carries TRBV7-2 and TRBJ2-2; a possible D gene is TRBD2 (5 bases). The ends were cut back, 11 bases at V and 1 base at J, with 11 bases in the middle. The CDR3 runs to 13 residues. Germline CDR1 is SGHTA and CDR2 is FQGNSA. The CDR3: CAAKAGNTGELFF. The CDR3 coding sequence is TGTGCCGCGAAGGCGGGGAACACCGGGGAGCTGTTTTTT.

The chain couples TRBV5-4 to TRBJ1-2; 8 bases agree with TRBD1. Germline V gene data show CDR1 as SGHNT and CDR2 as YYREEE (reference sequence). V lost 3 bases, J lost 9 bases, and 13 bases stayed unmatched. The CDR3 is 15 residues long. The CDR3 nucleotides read TGTGCCAGCAGCTACCAACAGGGGGAGGAGAGGAGCTACACCTTC. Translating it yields CASSYQQGEERSYTF.

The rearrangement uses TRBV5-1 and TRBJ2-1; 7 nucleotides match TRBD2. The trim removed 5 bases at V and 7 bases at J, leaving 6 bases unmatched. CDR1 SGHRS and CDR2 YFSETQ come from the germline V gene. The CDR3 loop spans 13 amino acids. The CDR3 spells CASSSRGLNEQFF. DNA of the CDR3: TGCGCCAGCAGTTCGAGGGGACTAAATGAGCAGTTCTTC.

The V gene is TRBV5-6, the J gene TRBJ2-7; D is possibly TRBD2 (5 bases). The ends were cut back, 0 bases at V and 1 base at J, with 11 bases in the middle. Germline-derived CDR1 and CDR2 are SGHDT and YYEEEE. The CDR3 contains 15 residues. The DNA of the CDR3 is TGTGCCAGCAGCTTGGGAGGGTTTGTTTCCTACGAGCAGTACTTC. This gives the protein CASSLGGFVSYEQYF.

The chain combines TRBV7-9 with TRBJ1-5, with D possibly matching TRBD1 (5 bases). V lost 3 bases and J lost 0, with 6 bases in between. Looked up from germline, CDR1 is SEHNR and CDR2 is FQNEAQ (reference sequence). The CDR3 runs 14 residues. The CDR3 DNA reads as TGTGCCAGCAGCTTGACAGTTAGCAATCAGCCCCAGCATTTT. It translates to CASSLTVSNQPQHF.